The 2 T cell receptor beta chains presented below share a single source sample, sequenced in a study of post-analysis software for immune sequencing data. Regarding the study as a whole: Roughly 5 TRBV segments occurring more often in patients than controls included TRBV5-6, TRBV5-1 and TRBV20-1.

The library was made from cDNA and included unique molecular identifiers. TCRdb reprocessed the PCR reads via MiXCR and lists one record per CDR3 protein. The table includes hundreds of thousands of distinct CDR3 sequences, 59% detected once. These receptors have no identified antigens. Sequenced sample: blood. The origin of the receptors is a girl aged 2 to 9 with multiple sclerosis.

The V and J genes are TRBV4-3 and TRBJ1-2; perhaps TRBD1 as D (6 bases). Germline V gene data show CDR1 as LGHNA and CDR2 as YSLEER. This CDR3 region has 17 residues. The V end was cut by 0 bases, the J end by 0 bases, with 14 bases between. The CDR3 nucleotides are TGCGCCAGCAGCCAAGAGCTGGACAGTGAAGCTAACTATGGCTACACCTTC. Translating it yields CASSQELDSEANYGYTF.

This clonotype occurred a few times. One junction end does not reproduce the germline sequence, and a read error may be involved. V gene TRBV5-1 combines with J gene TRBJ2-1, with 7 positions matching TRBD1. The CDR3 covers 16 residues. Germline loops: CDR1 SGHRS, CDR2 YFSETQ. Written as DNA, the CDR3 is TGCGCCAGCAGCTTGGAGACAGGGAGCTCCCACAATGAGCAGTTCTTC. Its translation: CASSLETGSSHNEQFF.